The 19 T cell receptor beta chains presented below share a single source sample, sequenced in a study of blood T cell repertoires in COVID-19. Using immunoSEQ multiplex PCR, the repertoire was profiled, and TCRdb retains in-frame clones only, with some absent. The sample lists about 160,000 clones, approximately 92% occurring once. The material sequenced was peripheral blood. The receptor set was obtained from a woman between 45 and 65 years old with acute or convalescent COVID-19.

This rearrangement joins TRBV10-3 to TRBJ2-1, with no clear D. CDR1 ENHRY and CDR2 SYGVKD come from the germline V gene. V was cut by 7 bases and J by 1 base, with 11 bases left in between. The CDR3 has 14 residues. CDR3 nucleotides: TGTGCCATCACCCCGACGGAGTCCTACAATGAGCAGTTCTTC. As protein: CAITPTESYNEQFF.

The V call is TRBV25-1, the J call TRBJ1-1, with D maybe TRBD1 (5 bases). The CDR3 is made up of 14 amino acids. Per the germline V gene, CDR1 is MGHDK and CDR2 is SYGVNS. Between the trimmed V and J ends, which lost 3 bases and 10 bases, there was a span of 18 bases. CDR3 bases: TGTGCCAGCAGTGAGCCTGGGGGGGGTATGCGAGCTTTCTTT. This translates into CASSEPGGGMRAFF.

This chain joins TRBV19 and TRBJ1-2; possibly TRBD1 for D (5 bases). V lost 7 bases, J lost 2 bases, and 11 bases lay in between. Germline V gives CDR1 LNHDA, CDR2 SQIVND (reference sequence). CDR3 length: 13 residues. The CDR3 DNA reads TGTGCCAGTACTCAGGGCACCAACTATGGCTACACCTTC. Translating it yields CASTQGTNYGYTF.

The chain joins TRBV5-5 to TRBJ2-1; no reliable D call. Trimming took 1 base from V and 0 from J, leaving 11 bases between them. The CDR3 is made up of 16 amino acids. Germline V lookup: CDR1 SGHKS, CDR2 YYEKEE (reference sequence). The CDR3 region is CASSLSLSSSYNEQFF. The CDR3 DNA sequence: TGTGCCAGCAGCTTGTCCCTTTCGAGCTCCTACAATGAGCAGTTCTTC.

The chain joins TRBV19 to TRBJ1-6; a weak D match, TRBD1 (5 bases). This CDR3 contains 15 residues. The germline gives CDR1 LNHDA, CDR2 SQIVND (reference sequence). Trimming stripped 7 bases from V and 7 bases from J, with 17 bases between. Here the CDR3 DNA reads TGTGCCAGTACCCAGTACATCGGGGGGAATTCACCCCTCCACTTT. This encodes CASTQYIGGNSPLHF.

This CDR3 reads CSARVDSLAYF. The CDR3 bases are TGCAGTGCTAGAGTAGACTCTCTGGCGTATTTT. The V call is TRBV20-1, the J call TRBJ2-3; the D is unclear. The CDR3 length is 11 residues. Germline-derived CDR1 and CDR2 are DFQATT and SNEGSKA (reference sequence). Trimming pared 1 base from V and 14 bases from J, leaving 13 bases between.

The chain links TRBV4-1 to TRBJ2-5, with D perhaps matching TRBD2 (6 bases). In germline, CDR1 is MGHRA, CDR2 YSYEKL. The CDR3 is made up of 17 amino acids. Trimming shortened V by 0 bases and J by 2 bases, and 16 bases separated the two germline ends. CDR3 loop: CASSQDGSQSVQETQYF. The CDR3 DNA follows: TGCGCCAGCAGCCAAGACGGGAGCCAATCAGTACAAGAGACCCAGTACTTC.

The chain is built from TRBV30 and TRBJ2-5, with TRBD2 matching over 12 bases. This CDR3 has 16 amino acids. Germline-derived CDR1 and CDR2 are GTSNPN and SVGIG (reference sequence). The V segment lost 1 base and the J segment 5 bases; nucleotides outside the gene matches: 8. CDR3 loop: CAWSALAGGIRETQYF. The CDR3 nucleotides read TGTGCCTGGAGTGCTCTAGCGGGAGGGATTCGCGAGACCCAGTACTTC.

This chain links TRBV3-1 (or the pseudogene TRBV3-2) with TRBJ2-1, with a possible D match to TRBD1 (6 bases). The V gene lost 2 bases and the J gene lost 8 bases, with 10 bases spanning the gap. From germline, CDR1 is LGHDT and CDR2 YNNKEL (reference sequence). This CDR3 has 13 amino acids. The CDR3 reads CASSQQGYHEQFF. The CDR3 DNA sequence: TGTGCCAGCAGCCAACAGGGGTACCATGAGCAGTTCTTC.

CDR3 in DNA: TGCGCCAGCAGTGAAGGGACAGGGCGCACCAACACTGAAGCTTTCTTT. Translation: CASSEGTGRTNTEAFF. The V gene is TRBV10-1, the J gene TRBJ1-1; the match to TRBD1 covers 9 bases. Trimming cost V 3 bases and J 2 bases; bases outside gene matches: 7. CDR1 and CDR2 from the germline V gene are WNHNN and SYGVQD (reference sequence). The length of the CDR3 is 16 residues.

The chain combines TRBV7-2 with TRBJ1-1; D not resolved. The germline V and J ends were trimmed by 5 bases and 7 bases, with 14 bases remaining between them. The germline V gene has CDR1 SGHTA and CDR2 FQGNSA. The CDR3 has 13 residues. CDR3 protein: CASSPLRAGEAFF. For the CDR3, the DNA is TGTGCCAGCAGCCCCCTGAGGGCCGGTGAAGCTTTCTTT.

The chain employs TRBV27 and TRBJ2-7, with 9 bases matching TRBD2. The CDR3 loop spans 16 amino acids. The germline V gene encodes CDR1 MNHEY and CDR2 SMNVEV (reference sequence). Trimming took 3 bases from V and 11 from J; bases not matched to a gene: 17. CDR3 coding DNA: TGTGCCAGCAGTTTGACCAATGCGGGAGGGCGAATGCCCAAGTACTTC. This sequence encodes CASSLTNAGGRMPKYF.

The CDR3 reads CASSQITEAFF. The DNA of the CDR3 is TGTGCCAGCAGCCAGATCACTGAAGCTTTCTTT. The genes are TRBV5-5 and TRBJ1-1, with no clear D. Germline V gene sequence: CDR1 SGHKS, CDR2 YYEKEE (reference sequence). V shed 4 bases and J shed 4 bases, with 5 bases lying between them. The CDR3 sequence is 11 residues long.

This rearrangement joins TRBV28 to TRBJ2-3; tentatively, D is TRBD2 (6 bases). The CDR3 has 16 residues. CDR1 and CDR2 (germline): MDHEN, SYDVKM. The V gene lost 4 bases and the J gene lost 2 bases, with 16 bases spanning the gap. CDR3 sequence: CASSYLAGTYTDTQYF. The DNA of the CDR3 is TGTGCCAGCAGTTATTTGGCGGGAACTTACACAGATACGCAGTATTTT.

The chain recombines TRBV7-3 with TRBJ1-5; 9 bases are a match to TRBD1. Unmatched junction bases numbered 22, after V lost 10 bases and J lost 0 bases. The length of the CDR3 is 20 residues. Germline lookup yields CDR1 SGHTA and CDR2 FQGTGA. Written as DNA, the CDR3 is TGTGCCACCCACCCTCCCTATGGGGGACAGGGTGTAGGTAGCAATCAGCCCCAGCATTTT. Its translation: CATHPPYGGQGVGSNQPQHF.

CDR3 in amino acids: CASSGDRVNQPQHF. DNA of the CDR3: TGTGCCAGTAGTGGAGACAGGGTTAATCAGCCCCAGCATTTT. The V and J genes are TRBV19 and TRBJ1-5, with TRBD1 matching 7 bases. The germline V gene has CDR1 LNHDA and CDR2 SQIVND (reference sequence). There are 14 residues in the CDR3. The junction had 5 bases not matched to a gene; V was cut back by 5 bases and J by 4 bases.

J is TRBJ1-6 and V is TRBV7-9; 8 nucleotides align to TRBD1. CDR1 is SEHNR and CDR2 is FQNEAQ in the germline V gene (reference sequence). The CDR3 has 14 amino acids. The trim removed 5 bases at V and 6 bases at J, leaving 3 bases unmatched. CDR3 DNA sequence: TGTGCCAGCAGCCAGGGACAGGTTAATTCACCCCTCCACTTT. Translated: CASSQGQVNSPLHF.

This clone appeared once. This chain links TRBV28 with TRBJ1-4; D uncertain. Per the germline V gene, CDR1 is MDHEN and CDR2 is SYDVKM. Trimming removed 10 bases at V and 5 bases at J, with 11 bases between. This CDR3 has 12 amino acids. CDR3 nucleotide sequence: TGTGCCACCAGCGAGCGGAATGAAAAACTGTTTTTT. Protein product: CATSERNEKLFF.

The count of this clone is one. The rearrangement joins TRBV5-1 to TRBJ2-7, with D unresolved. This CDR3 is built from 13 residues. Germline values: CDR1 SGHRS, CDR2 YFSETQ. With 0 bases removed from V and 0 bases from J, the gap between germline ends came to 4 bases. DNA of the CDR3: TGCGCCAGCAGCTTGGACAACTCCTACGAGCAGTACTTC. Translating gives CASSLDNSYEQYF.